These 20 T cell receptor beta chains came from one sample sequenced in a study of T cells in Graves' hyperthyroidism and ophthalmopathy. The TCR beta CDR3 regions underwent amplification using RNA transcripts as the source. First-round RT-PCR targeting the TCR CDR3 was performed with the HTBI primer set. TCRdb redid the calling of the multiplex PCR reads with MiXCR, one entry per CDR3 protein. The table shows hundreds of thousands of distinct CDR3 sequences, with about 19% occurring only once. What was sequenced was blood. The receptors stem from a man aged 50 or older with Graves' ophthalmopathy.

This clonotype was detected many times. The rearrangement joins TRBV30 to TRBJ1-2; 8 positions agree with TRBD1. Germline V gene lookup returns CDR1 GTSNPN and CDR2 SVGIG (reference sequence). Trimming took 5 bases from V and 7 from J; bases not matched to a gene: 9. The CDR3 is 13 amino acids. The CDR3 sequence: CAWARQGIGGYTF. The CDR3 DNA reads TGTGCCTGGGCCAGACAGGGGATTGGTGGCTACACCTTC.

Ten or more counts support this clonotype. CDR3 region: CASSLSGGNNQPQHF. The DNA for the CDR3 is TGTGCCAGCAGTTTATCGGGGGGTAACAATCAGCCCCAGCATTTT. The V and J genes are TRBV28 and TRBJ1-5; D may be TRBD1 (5 bases). CDR1 and CDR2 (germline): MDHEN, SYDVKM. V was pared by 1 base and J by 3 bases, with 10 bases between. The CDR3 contains 15 residues.

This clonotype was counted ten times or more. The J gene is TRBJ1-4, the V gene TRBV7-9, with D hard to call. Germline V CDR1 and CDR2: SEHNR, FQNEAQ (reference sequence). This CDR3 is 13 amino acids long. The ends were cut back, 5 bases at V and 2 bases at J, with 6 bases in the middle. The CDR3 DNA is TGTGCCAGCAGCCTAAGCACTAATGAAAAACTGTTTTTT. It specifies CASSLSTNEKLFF.

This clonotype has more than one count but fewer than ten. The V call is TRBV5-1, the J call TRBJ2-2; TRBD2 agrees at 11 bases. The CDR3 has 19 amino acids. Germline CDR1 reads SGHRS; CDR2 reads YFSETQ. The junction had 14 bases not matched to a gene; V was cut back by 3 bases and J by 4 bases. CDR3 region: CASSSGGLLAGGVTGELFF. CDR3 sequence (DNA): TGCGCCAGCAGCTCAGGGGGCCTCCTAGCGGGAGGAGTCACCGGGGAGCTGTTTTTT.

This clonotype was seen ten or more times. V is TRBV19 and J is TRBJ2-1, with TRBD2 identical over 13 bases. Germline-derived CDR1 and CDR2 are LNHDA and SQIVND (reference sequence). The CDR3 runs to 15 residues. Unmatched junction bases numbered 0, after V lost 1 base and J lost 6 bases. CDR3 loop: CASSIGTSGSNEQFF. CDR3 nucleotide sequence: TGTGCCAGTAGTATAGGGACTAGCGGGAGCAATGAGCAGTTCTTC.

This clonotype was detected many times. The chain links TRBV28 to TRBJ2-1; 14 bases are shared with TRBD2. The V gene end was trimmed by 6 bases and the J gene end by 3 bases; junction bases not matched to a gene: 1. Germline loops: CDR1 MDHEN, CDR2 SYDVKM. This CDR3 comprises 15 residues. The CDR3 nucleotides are TGTGCCAGCAGAGGGACTAGCGGGAGCTACAATGAGCAGTTCTTC. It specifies CASRGTSGSYNEQFF.

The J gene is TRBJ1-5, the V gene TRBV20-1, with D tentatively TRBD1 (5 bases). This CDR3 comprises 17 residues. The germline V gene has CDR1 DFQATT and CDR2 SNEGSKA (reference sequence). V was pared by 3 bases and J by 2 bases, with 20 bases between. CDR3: CSARSIIAGGGNQPQHF. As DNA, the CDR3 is TGCAGTGCTAGGTCCATCATCGCGGGAGGGGGCAATCAGCCCCAGCATTTT.

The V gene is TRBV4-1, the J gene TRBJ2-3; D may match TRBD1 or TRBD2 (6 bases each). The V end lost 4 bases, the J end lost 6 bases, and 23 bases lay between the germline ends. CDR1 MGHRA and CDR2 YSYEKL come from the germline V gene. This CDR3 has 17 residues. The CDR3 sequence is CASSPSGAGTTSDTQYF. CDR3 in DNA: TGCGCCAGCAGCCCCTCGGGGGCCGGGACCACCTCCGATACGCAGTATTTT.

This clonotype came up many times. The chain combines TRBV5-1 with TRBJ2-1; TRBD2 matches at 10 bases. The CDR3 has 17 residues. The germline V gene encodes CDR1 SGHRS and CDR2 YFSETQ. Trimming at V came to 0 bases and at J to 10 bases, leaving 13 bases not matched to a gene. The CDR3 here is CASSLALGIAGGGEQFF. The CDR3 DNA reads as TGCGCCAGCAGCTTGGCTCTGGGGATAGCGGGAGGAGGAGAGCAGTTCTTC.

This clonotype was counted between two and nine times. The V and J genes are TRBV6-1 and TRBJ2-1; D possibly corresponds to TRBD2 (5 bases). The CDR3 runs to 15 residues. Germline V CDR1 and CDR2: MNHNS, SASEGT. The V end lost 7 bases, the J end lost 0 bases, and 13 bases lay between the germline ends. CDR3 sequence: CASTLVGSSYNEQFF. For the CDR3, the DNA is TGTGCCAGCACCCTAGTAGGGAGCTCCTACAATGAGCAGTTCTTC.

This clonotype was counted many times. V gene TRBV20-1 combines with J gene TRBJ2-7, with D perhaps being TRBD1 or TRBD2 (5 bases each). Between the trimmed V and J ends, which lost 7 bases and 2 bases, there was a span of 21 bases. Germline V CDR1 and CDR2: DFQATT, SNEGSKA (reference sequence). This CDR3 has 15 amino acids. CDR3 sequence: CSGTAAGRETYEQYF. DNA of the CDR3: TGCAGTGGGACCGCGGCGGGCAGGGAGACCTACGAGCAGTACTTC.

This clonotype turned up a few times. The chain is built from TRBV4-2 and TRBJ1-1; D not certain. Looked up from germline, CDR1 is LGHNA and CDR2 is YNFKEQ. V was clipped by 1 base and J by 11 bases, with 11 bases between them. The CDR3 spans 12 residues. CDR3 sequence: CASSQAAGVAFF. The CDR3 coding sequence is TGTGCCAGCAGCCAAGCGGCCGGGGTGGCTTTCTTT.

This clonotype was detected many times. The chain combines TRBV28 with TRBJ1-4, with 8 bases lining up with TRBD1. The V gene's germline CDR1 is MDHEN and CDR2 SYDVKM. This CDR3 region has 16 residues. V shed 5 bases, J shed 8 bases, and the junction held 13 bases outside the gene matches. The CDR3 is CASSLWISSGGEKLFF. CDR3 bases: TGTGCCAGCAGTCTGTGGATCTCCTCAGGGGGCGAAAAACTGTTTTTT.

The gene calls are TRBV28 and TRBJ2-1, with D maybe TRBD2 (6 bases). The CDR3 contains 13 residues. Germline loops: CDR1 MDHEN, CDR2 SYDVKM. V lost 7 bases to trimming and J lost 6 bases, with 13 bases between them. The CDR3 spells CASTMLGGNEQFF. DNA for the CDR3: TGTGCCAGCACCATGTTGGGGGGCAATGAGCAGTTCTTC.

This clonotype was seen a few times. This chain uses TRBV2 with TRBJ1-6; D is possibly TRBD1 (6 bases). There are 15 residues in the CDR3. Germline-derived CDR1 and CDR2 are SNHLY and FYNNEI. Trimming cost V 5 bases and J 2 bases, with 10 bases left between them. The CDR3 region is CASSRTDAYNSPLHF. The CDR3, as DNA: TGTGCCAGCAGTAGGACAGACGCCTATAATTCACCCCTCCACTTT. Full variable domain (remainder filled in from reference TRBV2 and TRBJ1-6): EPEVTQTPSHQVTQMGQEVILRCVPISNHLYFYWYRQILGQKVEFLVSFYNNEISEKSEIFDDQFSVERPDGSNFTLKIRSTKLEDSAMYFCASSRTDAYNSPLHFGNGTRLTVT.

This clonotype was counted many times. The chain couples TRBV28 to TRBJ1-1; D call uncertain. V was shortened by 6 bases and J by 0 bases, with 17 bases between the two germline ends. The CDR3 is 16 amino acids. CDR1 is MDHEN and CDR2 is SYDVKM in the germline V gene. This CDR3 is CASRPTNRIMNTEAFF. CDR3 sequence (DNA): TGTGCCAGCAGACCGACTAACAGAATTATGAACACTGAAGCTTTCTTT.

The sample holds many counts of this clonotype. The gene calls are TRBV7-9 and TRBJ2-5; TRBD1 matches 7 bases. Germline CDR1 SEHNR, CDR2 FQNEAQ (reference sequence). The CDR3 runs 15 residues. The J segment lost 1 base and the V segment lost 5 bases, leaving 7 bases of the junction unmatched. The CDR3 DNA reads TGTGCCAGCAGCACCCGCAGACAGGGCCAAGAGACCCAGTACTTC. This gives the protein CASSTRRQGQETQYF.

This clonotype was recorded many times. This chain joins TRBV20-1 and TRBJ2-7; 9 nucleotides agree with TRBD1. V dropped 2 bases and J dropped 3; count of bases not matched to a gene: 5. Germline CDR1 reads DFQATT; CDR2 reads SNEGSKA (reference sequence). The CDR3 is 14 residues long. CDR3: CSARPGQGLYEQYF. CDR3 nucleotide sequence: TGCAGTGCTAGACCCGGACAGGGGCTCTACGAGCAGTACTTC.

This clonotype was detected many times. For the CDR3, the DNA is TGTGCCAGCTCATCAGGAGAGAACACTGAAGCTTTCTTT. Its translation is CASSSGENTEAFF. The chain uses TRBV18 and TRBJ1-1; no clear D gene. The V gene lost 5 bases and the J gene lost 1 base, with 8 bases spanning the gap. CDR3 length: 13 residues. Germline V CDR1 and CDR2: KGHSH, LQKENI.

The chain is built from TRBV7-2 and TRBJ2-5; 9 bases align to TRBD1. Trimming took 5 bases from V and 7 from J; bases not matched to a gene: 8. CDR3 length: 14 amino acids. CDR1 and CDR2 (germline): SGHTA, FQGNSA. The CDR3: CASSGTGKQRTQYF. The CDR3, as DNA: TGTGCCAGCAGCGGGACAGGGAAGCAAAGGACCCAGTACTTC.